This T cell receptor (beta chain) was recorded in a study of cytomegalovirus exposure and HLA in healthy donors. The germline V gene has CDR1 MNHNS and CDR2 SASEGT. The CDR3 contains 15 residues. Trimming took 8 bases from V and 0 from J, leaving 15 bases between them. Vbeta (60) and Jbeta (13) primers were used in the PCR. In the original analysis: An analysis performed later counted 75 million to 80 million unique TCR beta chains (approximately 12 million of them shared). Clones were sequenced by immunoSEQ multiplex PCR, and TCRdb holds only the in-frame ones, with some missing. The DNA was the basis for D and trimming; V, J and clone size are from that table. The table lists 150,000 to 200,000 clones, 70% to 80% of them singletons, with around 2% in the top ten.

V usage is TRBV6-1 and J usage is TRBJ2-3, with D maybe TRBD2 (6 bases). The source of this sequence is a woman aged 30 to 39 in good health and CMV-seropositive. Sequencing was carried out using PBMCs. As DNA, the CDR3 is TGTGCCAGCTCCCAACTAGCTCGTAGCACAGATACGCAGTATTTT. Residues: CASSQLARSTDTQYF.